This entry describes one T cell receptor beta chain. What it recognizes is unknown. Clones were read by immunoSEQ multiplex PCR, and TCRdb kept only the in-frame ones, dropping some. The sample shows about 120,000 clones, approximately 89% of them seen only once. This sample was taken from a study of T cell responses to AZD1222 COVID-19 vaccine. The study's findings and limits: Females outnumbered males among donors, who were mostly white British; clonal diversity was possibly underestimated.

Per germline, CDR1 MDHEN and CDR2 SYDVKM. Trimming took 3 bases from V and 8 from J, leaving 10 bases between them. The CDR3 is 12 residues long. V gene TRBV28 combines with J gene TRBJ1-2, with D uncertain. The starting material was peripheral blood, obtained 28 days after the second AZD1222 dose. This clonotype was sampled from an adult who received the AZD1222 COVID-19 vaccine. CDR3 in amino acids: CASSFYPGGYTF. The CDR3 DNA is TGTGCCAGCAGTTTTTATCCAGGAGGCTACACCTTC.